This T cell receptor (beta chain) is from a study of blood T cell repertoires in COVID-19 (dated by TCRdb to 2018 to 2020). Study-wide context: Collaborator samples came from the United States, Italy and Spain and covered acute and convalescent phases of COVID-19. The sample metadata nearly always contained a de-identified subject ID, COVID-19 status, age in years and sex. Samples came from the ongoing ImmuneRACE study (first 160 participants) plus 1,254 subjects from 6 global collaborators. HLA class I and class II types, where available, came from metadata supplied by the sample provider rather than from assay-based typing. The repertoires were made available in a free public database intended to serve as a resource for research on the immune response to SARS-CoV-2. The dataset comprised deeply sampled blood TCRbeta repertoires from subjects exposed to, actively infected with, or recovered from COVID-19. The material from the prospective study consisted of cDNA or gDNA derived from T cells, B-cell-depleted T cells, or PBMCs.

CDR1 is given as SGHRS and CDR2 as YFSETQ, both from the germline V gene. Trimming costs V 3 bases and J 0 bases, and their ends lie 18 bases apart. The CDR3 has 17 amino acids, counting the end cysteine and phenylalanine. This entry keeps only the CDR3 DNA: 51 bases, framed from base 1. Paper-wide results and their limitations: Clinical and demographic metadata were provided uncurated, with the amount varying by source and participant.

Worth noting for this clone: No antigen is known for it. The input lacks base qualities; no much larger clone sits a single base away.

The immunoSEQ Assay, a bias-controlled multiplex PCR, was used to amplify TCRbeta CDR3 regions from genomic DNA. The paper's data handling went like this. Nucleated cell counts per sample were estimated from amplification of reference gene primers within the assay. Sequence reads were collapsed and filtered to measure the absolute abundance of every unique TCRbeta CDR3 rearrangement. For each sample, productive Simpson clonality was calculated as the square root of Simpson's diversity index over productive rearrangements. In TCRdb, the immuneACCESS table is reduced to in-frame sequences with V and J assigned. These tables do not hold every clone; where another copy was compared, an unresolved V gene accounts for under half, and the others remain unexplained. V, J and clone size are taken as reported in that table, and D and trimming were inferred from the DNA itself. Recorded for this sample are about 160,000 clones; 70% to 90% of them occurred a single time. Of the sample, over 5% is held by the ten largest clones.

One collaborating source in Seattle enrolled patients while the patients were actively infected and followed the patients over time throughout the course of disease. Whole blood was collected in K2EDTA tubes by collaborating institutions according to the institutions' own protocols. For TCRbeta analysis, collaborators shipped samples as frozen whole blood, isolated PBMCs, or DNA extracted from either of those sample types. Source material: peripheral blood. The V and J genes are TRBV5-1 and TRBJ1-1, with TRBD1 perhaps the D gene, on 5 matching bases. This clonotype was obtained from a woman aged 50 to 60 with COVID-19, enrolled during active disease. The CDR3 protein sequence reads: CASSYDPPTDLNTEAFF. The sequenced DNA is TGCGCCAGCAGCTACGACCCGCCGACAGATTTGAACACTGAAGCTTTCTTT. Supplemented by the reference TRBV5-1 and TRBJ1-1 proteins around the CDR3, the complete variable domain is KAGVTQTPRYLIKTRGQQVTLSCSPISGHRSVSWYQQTPGQGLQFLFEYFSETQRNKGNFPGRFSGRQFSNSRSEMNVSTLELGDSALYLCASSYDPPTDLNTEAFFGQGTRLTVV.